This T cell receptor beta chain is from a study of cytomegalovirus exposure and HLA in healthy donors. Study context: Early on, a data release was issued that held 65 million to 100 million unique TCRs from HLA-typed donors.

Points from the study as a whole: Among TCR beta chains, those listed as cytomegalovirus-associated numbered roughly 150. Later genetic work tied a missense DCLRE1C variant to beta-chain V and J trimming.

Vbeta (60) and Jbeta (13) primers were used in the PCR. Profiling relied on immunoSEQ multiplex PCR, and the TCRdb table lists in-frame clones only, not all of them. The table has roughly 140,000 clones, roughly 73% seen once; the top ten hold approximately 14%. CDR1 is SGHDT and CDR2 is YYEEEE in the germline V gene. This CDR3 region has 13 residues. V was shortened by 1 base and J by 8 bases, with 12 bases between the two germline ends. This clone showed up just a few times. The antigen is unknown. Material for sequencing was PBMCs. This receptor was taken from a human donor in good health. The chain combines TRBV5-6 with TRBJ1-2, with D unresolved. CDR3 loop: CASSLLTTRGYTF. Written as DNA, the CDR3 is TGTGCCAGCAGCTTGCTGACAACTAGGGGCTACACCTTC.